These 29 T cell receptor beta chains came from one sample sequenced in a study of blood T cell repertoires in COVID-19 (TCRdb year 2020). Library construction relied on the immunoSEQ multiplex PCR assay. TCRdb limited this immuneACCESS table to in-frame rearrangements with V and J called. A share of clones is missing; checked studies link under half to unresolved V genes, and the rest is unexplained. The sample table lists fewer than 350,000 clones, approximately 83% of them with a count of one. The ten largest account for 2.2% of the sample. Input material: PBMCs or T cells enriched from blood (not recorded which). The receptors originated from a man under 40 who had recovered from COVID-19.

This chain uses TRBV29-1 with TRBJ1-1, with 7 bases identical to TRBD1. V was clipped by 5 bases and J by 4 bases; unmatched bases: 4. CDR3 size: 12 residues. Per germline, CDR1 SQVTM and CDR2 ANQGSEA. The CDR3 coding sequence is TGCAGCGTTTCGAGGGGGCCCACTGAAGCTTTCTTT. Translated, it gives CSVSRGPTEAFF.

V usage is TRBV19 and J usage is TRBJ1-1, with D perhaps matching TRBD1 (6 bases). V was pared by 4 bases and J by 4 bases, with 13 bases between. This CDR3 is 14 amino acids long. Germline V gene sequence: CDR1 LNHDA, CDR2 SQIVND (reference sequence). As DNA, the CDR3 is TGTGCCAGTAGTAGGGGGCAGGGGAGCACTGAAGCTTTCTTT. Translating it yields CASSRGQGSTEAFF.

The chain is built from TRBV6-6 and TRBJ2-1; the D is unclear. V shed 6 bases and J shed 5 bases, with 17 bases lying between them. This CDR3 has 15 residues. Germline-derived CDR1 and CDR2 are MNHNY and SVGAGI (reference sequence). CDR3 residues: CASRPTSLTNNEQFF. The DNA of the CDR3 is TGTGCCAGCAGACCAACATCGCTCACCAACAATGAGCAGTTCTTC.

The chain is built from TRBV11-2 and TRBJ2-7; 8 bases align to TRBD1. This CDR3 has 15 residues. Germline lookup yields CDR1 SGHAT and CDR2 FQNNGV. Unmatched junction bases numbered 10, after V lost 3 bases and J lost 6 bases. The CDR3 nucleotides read TGTGCCAGCAGCTTCGGACAGGGAAGCTTCTTCGAGCAGTACTTC. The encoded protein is CASSFGQGSFFEQYF. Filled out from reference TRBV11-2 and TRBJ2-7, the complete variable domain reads EAGVAQSPRYKIIEKRQSVAFWCNPISGHATLYWYQQILGQGPKLLIQFQNNGVVDDSQLPKDRFSAERLKGVDSTLKIQPAKLEDSAVYLCASSFGQGSFFEQYFGPGTRLTVT.

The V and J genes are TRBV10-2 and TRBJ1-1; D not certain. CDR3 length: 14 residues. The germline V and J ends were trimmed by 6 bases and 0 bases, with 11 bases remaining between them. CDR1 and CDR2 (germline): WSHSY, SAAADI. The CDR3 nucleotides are TGCGCCAGCAGCCCCCAGGTAATGAACACTGAAGCTTTCTTT. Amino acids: CASSPQVMNTEAFF.

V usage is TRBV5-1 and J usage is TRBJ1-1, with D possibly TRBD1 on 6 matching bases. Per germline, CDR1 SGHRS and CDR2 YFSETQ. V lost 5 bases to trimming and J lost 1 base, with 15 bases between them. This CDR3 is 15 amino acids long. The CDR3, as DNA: TGCGCCAGCAGGCGATGGGGGGGCGCGAACACTGAAGCTTTCTTT. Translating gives CASRRWGGANTEAFF.

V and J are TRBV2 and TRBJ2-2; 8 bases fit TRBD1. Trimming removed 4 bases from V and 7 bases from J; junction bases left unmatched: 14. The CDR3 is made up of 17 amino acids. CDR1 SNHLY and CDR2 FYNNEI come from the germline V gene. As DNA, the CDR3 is TGTGCCAGCAGTGCTGACAGGGGCCCTGGCCTAGGCGGGGAGCTGTTTTTT. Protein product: CASSADRGPGLGGELFF.

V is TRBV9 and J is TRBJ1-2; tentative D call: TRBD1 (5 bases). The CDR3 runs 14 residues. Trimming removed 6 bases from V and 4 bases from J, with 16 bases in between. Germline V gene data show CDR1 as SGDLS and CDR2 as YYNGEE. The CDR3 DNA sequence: TGTGCCAGCACCACCTTGGGACTGTCCTATGGCTACACCTTC. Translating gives CASTTLGLSYGYTF.

CDR3 loop: CASSFQGEKLFF. CDR3 in DNA: TGTGCCAGCAGTTTTCAGGGAGAAAAACTGTTTTTT. J is TRBJ1-4 and V is TRBV12-3 or TRBV12-4; D is possibly TRBD1 (5 bases). This CDR3 comprises 12 residues. The V and J ends lost 3 bases and 8 bases respectively, with 7 bases between them.

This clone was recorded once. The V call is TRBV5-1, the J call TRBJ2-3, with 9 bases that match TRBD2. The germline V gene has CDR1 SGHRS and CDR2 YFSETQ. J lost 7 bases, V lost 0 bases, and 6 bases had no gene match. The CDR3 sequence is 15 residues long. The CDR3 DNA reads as TGCGCCAGCAGCTTGGTAGCTAGCGGGGTCAATACGCAGTATTTT. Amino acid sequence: CASSLVASGVNTQYF.

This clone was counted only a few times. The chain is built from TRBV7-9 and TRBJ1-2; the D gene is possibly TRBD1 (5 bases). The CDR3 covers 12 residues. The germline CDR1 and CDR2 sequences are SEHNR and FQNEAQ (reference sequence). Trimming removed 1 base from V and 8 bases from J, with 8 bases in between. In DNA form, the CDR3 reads TGTGCCAGCAGCTTAGTAAGGGGAGGCTACACCTTC. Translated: CASSLVRGGYTF.

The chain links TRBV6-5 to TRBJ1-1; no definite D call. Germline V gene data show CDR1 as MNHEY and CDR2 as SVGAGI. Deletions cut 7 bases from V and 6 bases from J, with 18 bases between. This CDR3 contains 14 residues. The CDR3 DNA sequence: TGTGCCAGCACCCAAAGGTCAGCGGGAGCTGAAGCTTTCTTT. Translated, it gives CASTQRSAGAEAFF.

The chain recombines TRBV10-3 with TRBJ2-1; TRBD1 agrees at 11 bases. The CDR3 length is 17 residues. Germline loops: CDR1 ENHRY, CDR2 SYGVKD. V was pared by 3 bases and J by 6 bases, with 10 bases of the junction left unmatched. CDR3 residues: CAISELGTGTGGNEQFF. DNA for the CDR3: TGTGCCATCAGTGAACTTGGAACCGGGACAGGGGGCAATGAGCAGTTCTTC.

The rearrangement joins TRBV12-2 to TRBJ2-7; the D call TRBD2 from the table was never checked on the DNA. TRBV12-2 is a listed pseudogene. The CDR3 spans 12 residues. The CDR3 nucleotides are TGTGCTCCCCTAGCGGGGGCCTACGAGCAGTACTTC. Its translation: CAPLAGAYEQYF.

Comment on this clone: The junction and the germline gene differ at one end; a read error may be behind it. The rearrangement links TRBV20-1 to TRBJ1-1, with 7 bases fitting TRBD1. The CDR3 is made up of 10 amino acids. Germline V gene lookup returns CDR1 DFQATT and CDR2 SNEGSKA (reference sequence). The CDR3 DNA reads TGCAGAGGGGGCCTTGAATCGTTTATCTTT. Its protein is CRGGLESFIF.

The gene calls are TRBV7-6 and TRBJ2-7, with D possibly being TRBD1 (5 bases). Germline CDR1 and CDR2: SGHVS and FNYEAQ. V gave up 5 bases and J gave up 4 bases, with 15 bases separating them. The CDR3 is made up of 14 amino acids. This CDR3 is CASSGPRTKYEQYF. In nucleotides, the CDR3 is TGTGCCAGCAGCGGGCCCCGGACAAAATACGAGCAGTACTTC.

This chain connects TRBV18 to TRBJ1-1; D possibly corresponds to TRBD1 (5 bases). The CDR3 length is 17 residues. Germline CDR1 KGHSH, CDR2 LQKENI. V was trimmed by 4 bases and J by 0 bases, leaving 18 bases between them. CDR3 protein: CASSRGGFGTMNTEAFF. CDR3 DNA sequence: TGTGCCAGCTCACGGGGGGGGTTTGGGACCATGAACACTGAAGCTTTCTTT. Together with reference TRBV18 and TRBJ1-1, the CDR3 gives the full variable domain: NAGVMQNPRHLVRRRGQEARLRCSPMKGHSHVYWYRQLPEEGLKFMVYLQKENIIDESGMPKERFSAEFPKEGPSILRIQQVVRGDSAAYFCASSRGGFGTMNTEAFFGQGTRLTVV.

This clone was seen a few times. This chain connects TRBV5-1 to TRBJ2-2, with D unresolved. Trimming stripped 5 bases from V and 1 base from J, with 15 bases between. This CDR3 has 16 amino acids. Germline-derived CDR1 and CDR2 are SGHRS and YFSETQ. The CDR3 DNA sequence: TGCGCCAGCAGTTTTTACGGGTCGGGGAACACCGGGGAGCTGTTTTTT. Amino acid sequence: CASSFYGSGNTGELFF. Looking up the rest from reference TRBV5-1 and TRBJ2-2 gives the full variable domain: KAGVTQTPRYLIKTRGQQVTLSCSPISGHRSVSWYQQTPGQGLQFLFEYFSETQRNKGNFPGRFSGRQFSNSRSEMNVSTLELGDSALYLCASSFYGSGNTGELFFGEGSRLTVL.

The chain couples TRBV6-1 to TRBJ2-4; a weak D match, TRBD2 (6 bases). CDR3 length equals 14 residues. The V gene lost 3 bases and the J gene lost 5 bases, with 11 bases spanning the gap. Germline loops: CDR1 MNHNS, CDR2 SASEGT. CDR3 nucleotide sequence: TGTGCCAGCAGTGATAGAGGCGGGGAAAACATTCAGTACTTC. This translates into CASSDRGGENIQYF.

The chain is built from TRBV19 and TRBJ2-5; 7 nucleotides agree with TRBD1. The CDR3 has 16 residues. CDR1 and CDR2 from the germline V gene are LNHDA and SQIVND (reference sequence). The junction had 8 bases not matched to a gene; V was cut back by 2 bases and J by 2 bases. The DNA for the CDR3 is TGTGCCAGTAGTATACTTGGCAGGGGGTCACAAGAGACCCAGTACTTC. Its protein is CASSILGRGSQETQYF.

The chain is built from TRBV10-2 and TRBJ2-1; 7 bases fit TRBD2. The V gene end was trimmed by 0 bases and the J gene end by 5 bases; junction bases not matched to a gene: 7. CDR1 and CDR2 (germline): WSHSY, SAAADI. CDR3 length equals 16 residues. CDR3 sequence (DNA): TGCGCCAGCAGTGAGTCAGGGGAGGGTTGGAACAATGAGCAGTTCTTC. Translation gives CASSESGEGWNNEQFF.

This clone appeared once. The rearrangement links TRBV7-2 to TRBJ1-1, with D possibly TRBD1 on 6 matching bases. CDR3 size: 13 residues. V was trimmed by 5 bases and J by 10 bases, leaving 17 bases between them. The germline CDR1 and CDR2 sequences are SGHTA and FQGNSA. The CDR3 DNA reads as TGTGCCAGCAGCCCTCAAGGTGGCAGGGGAGCTTTCTTT. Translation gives CASSPQGGRGAFF.

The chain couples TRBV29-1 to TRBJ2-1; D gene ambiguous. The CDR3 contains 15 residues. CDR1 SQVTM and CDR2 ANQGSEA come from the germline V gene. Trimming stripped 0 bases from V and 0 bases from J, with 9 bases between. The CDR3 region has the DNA TGCAGCGTTGAAGAGCCCAAGAGCTCCTACAATGAGCAGTTCTTC. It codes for CSVEEPKSSYNEQFF.

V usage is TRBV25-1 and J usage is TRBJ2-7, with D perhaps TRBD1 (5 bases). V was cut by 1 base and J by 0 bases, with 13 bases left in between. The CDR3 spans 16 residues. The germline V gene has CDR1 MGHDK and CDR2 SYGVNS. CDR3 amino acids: CASSESYRLSSYEQYF. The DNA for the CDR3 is TGTGCCAGCAGTGAATCCTACAGGCTGAGCTCCTACGAGCAGTACTTC.

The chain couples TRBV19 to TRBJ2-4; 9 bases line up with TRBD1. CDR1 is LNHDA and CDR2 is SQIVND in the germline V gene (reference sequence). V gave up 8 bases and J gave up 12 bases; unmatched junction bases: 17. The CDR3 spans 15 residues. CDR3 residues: CASRTGTGMSMGQYF. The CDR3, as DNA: TGTGCCAGTCGCACCGGGACAGGGATGTCTATGGGTCAGTACTTC.

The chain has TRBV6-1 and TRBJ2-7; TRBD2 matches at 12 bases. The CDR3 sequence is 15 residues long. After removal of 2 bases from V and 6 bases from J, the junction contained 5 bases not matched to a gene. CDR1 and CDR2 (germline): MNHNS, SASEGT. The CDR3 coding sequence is TGTGCCAGCAGTGAACTAGCGGGGGGGAGAGGCGAGCAGTACTTC. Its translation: CASSELAGGRGEQYF.

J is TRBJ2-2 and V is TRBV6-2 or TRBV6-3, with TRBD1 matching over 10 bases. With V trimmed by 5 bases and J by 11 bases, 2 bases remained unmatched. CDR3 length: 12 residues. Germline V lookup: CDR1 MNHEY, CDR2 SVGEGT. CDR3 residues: CASSRDRGELFF. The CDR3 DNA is TGTGCCAGCAGTAGGGACAGGGGAGAGCTGTTTTTT.

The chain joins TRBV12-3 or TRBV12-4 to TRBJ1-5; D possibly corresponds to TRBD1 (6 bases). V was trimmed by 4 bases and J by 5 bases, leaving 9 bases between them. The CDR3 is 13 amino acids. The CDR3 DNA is TGTGCCAGCAGTTGGCAGGGGTATCAGCCCCAGCATTTT. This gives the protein CASSWQGYQPQHF.

CDR3 nucleotide sequence: TGTGCCAGCAGCAAACCTCCTACCAGGGCGTCCCATGGCTACACCTTC. It specifies CASSKPPTRASHGYTF. V usage is TRBV21-1 and J usage is TRBJ1-2; TRBD1 is the table's D call, not checked against the DNA. TRBV21-1 is classified as a pseudogene. There are 16 residues in the CDR3.